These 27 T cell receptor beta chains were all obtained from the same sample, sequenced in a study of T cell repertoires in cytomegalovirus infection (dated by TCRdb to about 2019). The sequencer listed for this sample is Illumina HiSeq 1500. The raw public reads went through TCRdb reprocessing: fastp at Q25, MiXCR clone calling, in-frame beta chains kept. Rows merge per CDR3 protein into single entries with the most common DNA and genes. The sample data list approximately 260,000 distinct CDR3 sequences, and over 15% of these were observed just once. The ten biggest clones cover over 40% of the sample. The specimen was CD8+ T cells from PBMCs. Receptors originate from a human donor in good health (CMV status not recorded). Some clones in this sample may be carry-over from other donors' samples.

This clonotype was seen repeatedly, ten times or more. This CDR3 is CSVDRGMNGYTF. The DNA for the CDR3 is TGCAGCGTTGATCGGGGGATGAATGGCTACACCTTC. The chain uses TRBV29-1 and TRBJ1-2; maybe TRBD1 (5 bases). CDR3 length: 12 amino acids. The V end lost 3 bases, the J end lost 6 bases, and 11 bases lay between the germline ends. The germline gives CDR1 SQVTM, CDR2 ANQGSEA.

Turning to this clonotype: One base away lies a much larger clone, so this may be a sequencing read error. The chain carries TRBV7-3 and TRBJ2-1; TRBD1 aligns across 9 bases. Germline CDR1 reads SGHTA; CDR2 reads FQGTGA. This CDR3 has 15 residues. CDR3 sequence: CASSLGTGPYNEQVF. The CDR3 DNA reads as TGTGCCAGCAGCCTCGGGACAGGGCCCTACAATGAGCAGGTCTTC.

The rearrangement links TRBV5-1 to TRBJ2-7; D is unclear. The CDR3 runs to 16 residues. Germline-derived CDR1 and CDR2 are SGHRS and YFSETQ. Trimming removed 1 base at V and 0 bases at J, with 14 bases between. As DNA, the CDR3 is TGCGCCAGCAGCTTGTTCTCGCTCGAGAGCTCCTACGAGCAGTACTTC. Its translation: CASSLFSLESSYEQYF.

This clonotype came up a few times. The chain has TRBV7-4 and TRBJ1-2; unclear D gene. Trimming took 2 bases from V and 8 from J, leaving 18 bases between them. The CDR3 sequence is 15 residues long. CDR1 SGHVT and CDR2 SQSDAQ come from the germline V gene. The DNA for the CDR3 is TGTGCCAGCAGCTTACCACGGACGGCCCGGAGAGGCTACACCTTC. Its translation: CASSLPRTARRGYTF. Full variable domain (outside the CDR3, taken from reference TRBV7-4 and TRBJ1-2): GAGVSQSPRYKVAKRGRDVALRCDSISGHVTLYWYRQTLGQGSEVLTYSQSDAQRDKSGRPSGRFSAERPERSVSTLKIQRTEQGDSAVYLCASSLPRTARRGYTFGSGTRLTVV.

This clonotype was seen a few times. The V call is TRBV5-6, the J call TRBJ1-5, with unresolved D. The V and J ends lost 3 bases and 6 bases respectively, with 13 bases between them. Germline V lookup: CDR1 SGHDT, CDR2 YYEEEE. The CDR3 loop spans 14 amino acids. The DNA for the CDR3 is TGTGCCAGCAGCTCCACGGGTTTCGGTCAGCCCCAGCATTTT. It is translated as CASSSTGFGQPQHF.

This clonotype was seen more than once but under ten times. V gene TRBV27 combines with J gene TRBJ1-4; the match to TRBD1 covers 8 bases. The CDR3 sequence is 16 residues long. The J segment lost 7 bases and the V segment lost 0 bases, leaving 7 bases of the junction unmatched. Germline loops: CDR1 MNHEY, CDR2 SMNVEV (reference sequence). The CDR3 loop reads CASSLSRRGRGEKLFF. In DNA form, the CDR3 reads TGTGCCAGCAGTTTATCTCGCAGGGGGCGAGGTGAAAAACTGTTTTTT.

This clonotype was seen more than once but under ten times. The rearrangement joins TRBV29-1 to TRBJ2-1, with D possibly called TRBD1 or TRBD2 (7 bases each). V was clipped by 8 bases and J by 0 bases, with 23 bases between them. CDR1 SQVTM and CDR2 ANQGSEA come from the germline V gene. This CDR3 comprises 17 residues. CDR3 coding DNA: TGCAGCATTCTCGCCAGGGGGGGGGAAAGCTCCTACAATGAGCAGTTCTTC. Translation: CSILARGGESSYNEQFF.

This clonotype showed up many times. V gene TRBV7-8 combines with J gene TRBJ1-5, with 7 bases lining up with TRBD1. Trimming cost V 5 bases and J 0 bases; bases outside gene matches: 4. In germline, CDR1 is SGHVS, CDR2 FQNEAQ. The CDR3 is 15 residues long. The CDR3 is CASSTGQNSNQPQHF. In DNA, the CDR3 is TGTGCCAGCAGCACGGGACAGAATAGCAATCAGCCCCAGCATTTT.

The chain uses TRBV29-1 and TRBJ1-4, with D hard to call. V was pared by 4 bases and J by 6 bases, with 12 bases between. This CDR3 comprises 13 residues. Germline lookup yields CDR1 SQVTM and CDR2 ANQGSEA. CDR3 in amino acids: CSVASGYHEKLFF. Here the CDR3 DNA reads TGCAGCGTTGCATCTGGTTACCATGAAAAACTGTTTTTT.

The CDR3 sequence: CSASDDQGVAFSYEQYF. The DNA for the CDR3 is TGCAGTGCTAGTGATGATCAGGGGGTTGCCTTCTCCTACGAGCAGTACTTC. The gene calls are TRBV20-1 and TRBJ2-7; 7 nucleotides line up with TRBD1. V shed 3 bases and J 0 bases; nucleotides not matched to a gene: 14. This CDR3 is built from 17 residues. CDR1 is DFQATT and CDR2 is SNEGSKA in the germline V gene (reference sequence).

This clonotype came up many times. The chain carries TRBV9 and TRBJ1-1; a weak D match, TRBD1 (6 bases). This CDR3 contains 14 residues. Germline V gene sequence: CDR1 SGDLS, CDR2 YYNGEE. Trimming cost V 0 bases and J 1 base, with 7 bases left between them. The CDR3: CASSVAQGNTEAFF. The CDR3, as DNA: TGTGCCAGCAGCGTAGCACAGGGGAACACTGAAGCTTTCTTT.

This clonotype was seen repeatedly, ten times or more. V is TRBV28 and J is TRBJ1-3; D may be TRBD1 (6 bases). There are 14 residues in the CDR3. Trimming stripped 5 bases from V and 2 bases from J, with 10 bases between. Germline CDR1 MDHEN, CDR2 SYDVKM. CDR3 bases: TGTGCCAGCAGTGTTCAGGGGACTGGAAACACCATATATTTT. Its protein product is CASSVQGTGNTIYF.

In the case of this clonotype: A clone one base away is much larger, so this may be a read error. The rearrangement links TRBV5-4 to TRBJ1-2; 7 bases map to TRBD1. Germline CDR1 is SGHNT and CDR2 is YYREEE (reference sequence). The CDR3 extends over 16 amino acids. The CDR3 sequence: CVSSSRLDRVTYGYTF. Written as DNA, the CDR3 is TGTGTCAGCAGCTCCCGACTCGACAGGGTGACCTATGGCTACACCTTC.

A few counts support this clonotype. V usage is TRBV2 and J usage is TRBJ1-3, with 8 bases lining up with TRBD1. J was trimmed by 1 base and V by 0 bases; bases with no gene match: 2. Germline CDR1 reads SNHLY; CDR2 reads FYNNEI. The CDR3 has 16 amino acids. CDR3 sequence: CASSEAWTGSGNTIYF. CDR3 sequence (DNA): TGTGCCAGCAGTGAAGCCTGGACAGGGTCTGGAAACACCATATATTTT.

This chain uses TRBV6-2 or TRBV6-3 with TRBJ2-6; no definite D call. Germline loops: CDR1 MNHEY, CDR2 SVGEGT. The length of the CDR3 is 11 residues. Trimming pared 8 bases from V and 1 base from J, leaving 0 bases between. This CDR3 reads CASSGANVLTF. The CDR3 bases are TGTGCCAGCTCTGGGGCCAACGTCCTGACTTTC.

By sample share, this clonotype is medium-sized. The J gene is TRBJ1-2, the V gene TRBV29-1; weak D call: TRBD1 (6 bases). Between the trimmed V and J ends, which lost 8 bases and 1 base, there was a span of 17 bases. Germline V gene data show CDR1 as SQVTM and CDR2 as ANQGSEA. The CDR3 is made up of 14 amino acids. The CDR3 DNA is TGCAGCTTGGGGGCGGCCGCGGATAACTATGGCTACACCTTC. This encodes CSLGAAADNYGYTF.

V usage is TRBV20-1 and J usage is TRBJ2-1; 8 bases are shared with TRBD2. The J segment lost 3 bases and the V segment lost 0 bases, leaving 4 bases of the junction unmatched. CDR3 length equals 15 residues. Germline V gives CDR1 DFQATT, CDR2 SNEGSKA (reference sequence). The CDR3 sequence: CSARDGGGFYNEQFF. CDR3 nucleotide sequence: TGCAGTGCTAGAGATGGCGGGGGGTTCTACAATGAGCAGTTCTTC.

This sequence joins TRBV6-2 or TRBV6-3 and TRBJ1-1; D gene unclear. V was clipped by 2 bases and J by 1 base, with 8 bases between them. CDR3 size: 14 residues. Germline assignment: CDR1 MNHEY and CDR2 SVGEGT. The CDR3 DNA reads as TGTGCCAGCAGTTACGATATCGGGAACACTGAAGCTTTCTTT. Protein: CASSYDIGNTEAFF.

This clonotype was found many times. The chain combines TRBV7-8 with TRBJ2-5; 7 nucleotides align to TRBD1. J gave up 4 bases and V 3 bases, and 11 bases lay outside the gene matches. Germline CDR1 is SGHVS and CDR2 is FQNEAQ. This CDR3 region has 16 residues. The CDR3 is CASSLGRDRDIETQYF. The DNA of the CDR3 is TGTGCCAGCAGCTTGGGACGGGACAGAGATATAGAGACCCAGTACTTC.

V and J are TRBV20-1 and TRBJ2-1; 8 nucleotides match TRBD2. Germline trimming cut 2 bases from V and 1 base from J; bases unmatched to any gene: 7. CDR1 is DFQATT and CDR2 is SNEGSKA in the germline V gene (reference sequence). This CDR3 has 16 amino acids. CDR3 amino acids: CSARSSGLHSYNEQFF. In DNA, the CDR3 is TGCAGTGCTAGATCTAGCGGGCTTCATTCCTACAATGAGCAGTTCTTC.

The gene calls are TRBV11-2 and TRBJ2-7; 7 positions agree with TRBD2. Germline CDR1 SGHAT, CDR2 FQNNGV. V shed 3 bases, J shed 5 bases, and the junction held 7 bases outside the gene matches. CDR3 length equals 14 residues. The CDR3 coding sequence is TGTGCCAGCAGCTTTAGAGCAGGGAGGGACGAGCAGTACTTC. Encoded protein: CASSFRAGRDEQYF.

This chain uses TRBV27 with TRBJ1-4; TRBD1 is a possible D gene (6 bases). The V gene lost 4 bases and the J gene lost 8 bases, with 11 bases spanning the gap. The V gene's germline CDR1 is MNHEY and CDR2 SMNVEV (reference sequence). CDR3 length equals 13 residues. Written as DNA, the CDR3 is TGTGCCAGCAGTTCGGGACATCAGGAAAAACTGTTTTTT. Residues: CASSSGHQEKLFF. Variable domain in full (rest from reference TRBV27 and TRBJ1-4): EAQVTQNPRYLITVTGKKLTVTCSQNMNHEYMSWYRQDPGLGLRQIYYSMNVEVTDKGDVPEGYKVSRKEKRNFPLILESPSPNQTSLYFCASSSGHQEKLFFGSGTQLSVL.

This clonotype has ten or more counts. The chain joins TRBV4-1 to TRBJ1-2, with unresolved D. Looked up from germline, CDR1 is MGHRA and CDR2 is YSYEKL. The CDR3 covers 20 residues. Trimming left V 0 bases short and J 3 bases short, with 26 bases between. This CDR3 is CASSQDREVLAENGDYGYTF. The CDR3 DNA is TGCGCCAGCAGCCAAGATCGGGAGGTACTGGCCGAAAATGGTGACTATGGCTACACCTTC.

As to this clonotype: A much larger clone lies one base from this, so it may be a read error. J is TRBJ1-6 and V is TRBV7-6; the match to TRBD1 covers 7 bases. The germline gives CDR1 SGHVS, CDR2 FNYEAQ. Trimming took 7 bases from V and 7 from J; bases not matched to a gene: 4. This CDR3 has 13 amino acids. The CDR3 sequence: CASNDRANSPLHF. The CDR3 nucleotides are TGTGCCAGCAACGACAGGGCAAATTCACCCCTCCACTTT.

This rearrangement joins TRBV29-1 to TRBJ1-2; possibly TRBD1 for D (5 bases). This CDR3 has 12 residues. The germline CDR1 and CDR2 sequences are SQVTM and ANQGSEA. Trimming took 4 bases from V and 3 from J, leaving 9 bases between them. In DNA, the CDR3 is TGCAGCGTTGGGGACGGAGACTATGGCTACACCTTC. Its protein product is CSVGDGDYGYTF.

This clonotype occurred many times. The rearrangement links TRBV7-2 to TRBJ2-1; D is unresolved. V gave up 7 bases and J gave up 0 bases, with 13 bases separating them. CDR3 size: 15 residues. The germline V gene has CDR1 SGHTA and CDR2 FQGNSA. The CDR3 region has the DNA TGTGCCAGCACCGTCGGGCGAAGCTCCTACAATGAGCAGTTCTTC. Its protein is CASTVGRSSYNEQFF.

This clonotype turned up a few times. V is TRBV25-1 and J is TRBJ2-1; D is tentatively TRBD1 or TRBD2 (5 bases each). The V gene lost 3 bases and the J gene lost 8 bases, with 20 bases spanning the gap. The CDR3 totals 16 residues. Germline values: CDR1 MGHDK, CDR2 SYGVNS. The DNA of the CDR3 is TGTGCCAGCAGTGAGGGCTGGTCGGGGCGGATGGATGAGCAGTTCTTC. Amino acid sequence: CASSEGWSGRMDEQFF.